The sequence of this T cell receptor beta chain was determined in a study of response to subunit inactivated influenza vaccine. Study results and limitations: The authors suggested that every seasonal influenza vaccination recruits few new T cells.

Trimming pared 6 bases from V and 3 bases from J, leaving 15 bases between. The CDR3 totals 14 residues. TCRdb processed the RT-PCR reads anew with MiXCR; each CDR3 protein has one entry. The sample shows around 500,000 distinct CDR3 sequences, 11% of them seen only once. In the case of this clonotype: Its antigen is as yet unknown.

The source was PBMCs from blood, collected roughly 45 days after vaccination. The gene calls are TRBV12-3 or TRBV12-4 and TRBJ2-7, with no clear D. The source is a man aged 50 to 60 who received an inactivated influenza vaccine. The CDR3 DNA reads TGTGCCAGCAGCCTCGCATGGGGTAACTACGAGCAGTACTTC. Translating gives CASSLAWGNYEQYF.